This T cell receptor beta chain was captured in a study of CXCR3-negative and CXCR3-positive naive CD8 T cells. Across the whole study: With about 1.5 +/- 0.3 million reads per library, the TRB reads numbered roughly 130 million in total. Study observations and caveats: A higher hydrophobicity marked the TRB CDR3s of CXCR3-positive naive cells versus CXCR3-negative naive cells. The study found that naive CXCR3-negative and CXCR3-positive cells shared TRBV-TRBJ usage, while memory cells differed. Cryopreservation partially lowered CXCR3 expression, so most assays used fresh PBMCs.

The authors made the TRB cDNA libraries by 5' RACE using UMI labels. Each CDR3 protein gets one entry in TCRdb, which reprocessed the 5' RACE reads and gives no DNA. This sample contains some 120,000 distinct CDR3 sequences. Concerning this clonotype: Its antigen is unidentified.

In germline, CDR1 is SQVTM, CDR2 ANQGSEA. The CDR3 runs 14 residues. Sequencing used naive CXCR3+ CD8+ T cells from blood. Subset indicated: CD45RO-CCR7+CD27+CD95- naive CD8+ T cells expressing CXCR3 (TNR3+). The clonotype originates from a human donor in good health. Some clones in this sample may be carry-over from other donors' samples. V and J are TRBV29-1 and TRBJ1-4; TCRdb designates TRBD1, a call that cannot be tested without DNA. The CDR3: CSVEGQGANEKLFF.